The rows below give T cell receptor beta chains drawn from one sample of a study of blood T cell repertoires in COVID-19. Measured with immunoSEQ multiplex PCR; TCRdb has only the in-frame clones, and not every one. The data contain around 180,000 clones, around two thirds of them singletons. The sequencing input was peripheral blood. All receptors come from a woman older than 75 with acute or convalescent COVID-19. The CDR3 runs from the conserved cysteine through the conserved F or W. Fields, in order: V gene, clone size, D gene, J gene, CDR3 length, CDR3 DNA, CDR3 protein. The D gene is left open where the match is weak. Expanded clones get a size class; other rows say once, few or many, or leave the size out.

TRBV29-1,NA,NA,TRBJ1-2,13,TGCAGCGTTTTTCTTCGGACAAGCTATGGCTACACCTTC,CSVFLRTSYGYTF
TRBV19,NA,TRBD2,TRBJ2-5,16,TGTGCCAGTAGTGCTGAACTAGCGGGAGGTCGGGAGACCCAGTACTTC,CASSAELAGGRETQYF
TRBV18,few,TRBD1,TRBJ1-6,16,TGTGCCAGCTCACCAGAGGGACAGGGAAGTAATTCACCCCTCCACTTT,CASSPEGQGSNSPLHF
TRBV5-1,NA,TRBD2,TRBJ2-5,17,TGCGCCAGCAGCTTGACGGGGGTAGCGGGAGGACAAGAGACCCAGTACTTC,CASSLTGVAGGQETQYF
TRBV28,NA,NA,TRBJ1-5,14,TGTGCCAGCAGCCGGGGGGGGTCGGGTCAGCCCCAGCATTTT,CASSRGGSGQPQHF
TRBV19,NA,TRBD1,TRBJ2-7,13,TGTGCCAGGACGACAGGGAATATCCGCGAGCAGTACTTC,CARTTGNIREQYF
TRBV6-5,NA,NA,TRBJ1-5,14,TGTGCCAGCTGGGCGCAGGATAGCAATCAGCCCCAGCATTTT,CASWAQDSNQPQHF
TRBV5-1,NA,TRBD2,TRBJ2-7,15,TGCGCCAGCAGCTTGTCTCTAGCGGGCTCCTACGAGCAGTACTTC,CASSLSLAGSYEQYF
TRBV11-2,NA,NA,TRBJ1-5,13,TGTGCCAGCAGCTTAGTGGGGCATCAGCCCCAGCATTTT,CASSLVGHQPQHF
TRBV25-1,NA,NA,TRBJ2-2,14,TGTGCCAGCATGGGCAGGGCGAACACCGGGGAGCTGTTTTTT,CASMGRANTGELFF
TRBV28,NA,TRBD1,TRBJ2-7,15,TGTGCCAGCAGTTTAAAAGGACAGGGGGGGAACGAGCAGTACTTC,CASSLKGQGGNEQYF
TRBV5-1,NA,TRBD1,TRBJ1-1,16,TGCGCCAGCAGCTCAGGGACAGGGGGTTTGGACACTGAAGCTTTCTTT,CASSSGTGGLDTEAFF
TRBV5-1,NA,TRBD1,TRBJ1-1,14,TGCGCCAGCAGCGTCGACAGGGGGGGCACTGAAGCTTTCTTT,CASSVDRGGTEAFF
TRBV6-6,NA,TRBD2,TRBJ2-3,17,TGTGCCAGCAGTCTAGCGGGAGGGCCGGTCAGAACAGATACGCAGTATTTT,CASSLAGGPVRTDTQYF
TRBV6-5,NA,NA,TRBJ1-4,15,TGTGCCAGCAGCCCACGGTCTGGAACTAATGAAAAACTGTTTTTT,CASSPRSGTNEKLFF
TRBV4-1,NA,NA,TRBJ1-2,16,TGCGCCAGCAGCCCAACAACCGGACGCCGGGACTCAAAGTACACCTTC,CASSPTTGRRDSKYTF
TRBV7-9,NA,NA,TRBJ2-7,16,TGTGCCAGCAGCTTATCCCACGGTGGCGGGACCTACGAGCAGTACTTC,CASSLSHGGGTYEQYF
TRBV21-1,NA,NA,TRBJ2-5,15,TGTGCCAGCAGCAAAGGGGCAGGGATAGGGGAGACCCAGTACTTC,CASSKGAGIGETQYF
TRBV14,many,NA,TRBJ2-1,14,TGTGCCAGCAGCCAAGATTTGACAGGAAGGACGCAGTTCTTC,CASSQDLTGRTQFF
TRBV2,NA,TRBD2,TRBJ2-7,11,TGTGCCAGCACCAGGGAGCGGGACGAGTACTTC,CASTRERDEYF
TRBV27,NA,NA,TRBJ1-5,14,TGTGCCAGCAGTCCTATTTCAGGCTCTCAGCCCCAGCATTTT,CASSPISGSQPQHF
TRBV2,NA,NA,TRBJ2-1,11,TGTGCCAGCAGTGAAATCAGTGAGCAGTTCTTC,CASSEISEQFF
TRBV7-9,NA,NA,TRBJ1-4,15,TGTGCCAGCAGCTTAGCGCCGGGGGATTGGGAAAAACTGTTTTTT,CASSLAPGDWEKLFF
TRBV11-2,NA,NA,TRBJ2-3,16,TGTGCCAGCAGCTTAGAACAGCGGACTAGAGGGGGTACGCAGTATTTT,CASSLEQRTRGGTQYF
TRBV12-3/TRBV12-4,NA,NA,TRBJ1-1,13,TGTGCCAGCAGTTTTGAGAGGAACACTGAAGCTTTCTTT,CASSFERNTEAFF
TRBV7-7,NA,NA,TRBJ2-2,14,TGTGCCAGCAGCCTACTAGAGGCGGCCGGGGAGCTGTTTTTT,CASSLLEAAGELFF
TRBV11-2,NA,NA,TRBJ2-7,14,TGTGCCAGCAGCTCCCTAGGCCCGACCTACGAGCAGTACTTC,CASSSLGPTYEQYF
TRBV27,NA,TRBD2,TRBJ2-7,15,TGTGCCAGCAGTTTTTCGGAGCGGGACCCCTACGAGCAGTACTTC,CASSFSERDPYEQYF
TRBV6-5,NA,NA,TRBJ1-6,15,TGTGCCAGCAGTTACTCGAGCTCCTATAATTCACCCCTCCACTTT,CASSYSSSYNSPLHF
TRBV5-8,NA,NA,TRBJ2-2,18,TGTGCCAGCAGCTTGGTTCAGGGCCTTCTCGCGTCTCCCGGGGAGCTGTTTTTT,CASSLVQGLLASPGELFF
TRBV6-6,NA,TRBD1,TRBJ1-6,13,TGTGCCAGCAGTTTGACAGGGGATTCACCCCTCCACTTT,CASSLTGDSPLHF
TRBV7-2,NA,NA,TRBJ2-3,12,TGTGCCAGCAGCACATCTACAGATACGCAGTATTTT,CASSTSTDTQYF
TRBV18,NA,NA,TRBJ1-1,14,TGTGCCAGCTCACCGACTACAGGGAGTACTGAAGCTTTCTTT,CASSPTTGSTEAFF
TRBV3-1/TRBV3-2,few,TRBD1,TRBJ2-3,17,TGTGCCAGCACCAGGGGGCAGGGGGCACCGCAGATAGATACGCAGTATTTT,CASTRGQGAPQIDTQYF
TRBV12-3/TRBV12-4,NA,NA,TRBJ2-7,13,TGTGCCAGCAGACCCGACAGGGCGGGAGAGCAGTACTTC,CASRPDRAGEQYF
TRBV28,NA,NA,TRBJ2-2,13,TGTGCCAGCATCGCTGGAGGATCCGGGGAGCTGTTTTTT,CASIAGGSGELFF
TRBV6-2/TRBV6-3,NA,NA,TRBJ2-1,13,TGTGCCAGCAGCTCCGCCCTAGCCAATGAGCAGTTCTTC,CASSSALANEQFF
TRBV18,NA,TRBD1,TRBJ2-2,16,TGTGCCAGCTCACCCCGACAGGGACCCAGCACCGGGGAGCTGTTTTTT,CASSPRQGPSTGELFF
TRBV6-5,NA,NA,TRBJ1-5,15,TGTGCCAGCAGTCCCTACCTCCAGGGCAATCAGCCCCAGCATTTT,CASSPYLQGNQPQHF
TRBV10-3,NA,TRBD2,TRBJ2-1,14,TGTGCCATCGGGGGGGTCGAATCCTACAATGAGCAGTTCTTC,CAIGGVESYNEQFF
TRBV2,NA,TRBD1,TRBJ2-3,14,TGTGCCGGTGCGGACAGGGCTGTGACAGATACGCAGTATTTT,CAGADRAVTDTQYF
TRBV11-2,NA,TRBD2,TRBJ2-7,14,TGTGCCAGCAGCTATAGCGGGAATGCCTACGAGCAGTACTTC,CASSYSGNAYEQYF
TRBV27,NA,NA,TRBJ1-1,15,TGTGCCAGCCTTAATGTTCTGGGGGGGAGAACTGAAGCTTTCTTT,CASLNVLGGRTEAFF
TRBV10-3,NA,TRBD1,TRBJ2-6,17,TGTGCCATCAGTACCGGGACAGGGCAATCTGGGGCCAACGTCCTGACTTTC,CAISTGTGQSGANVLTF
TRBV11-2,few,NA,TRBJ2-3,15,TGTGCCAGCAGCTCCGGTTGGTTGAGCACAGATACGCAGTATTTT,CASSSGWLSTDTQYF